Shown below are 23 T cell receptor beta chains from a single sample sequenced in a study of CD8 T cells in ankylosing spondylitis. Whole-study findings and limits: A motif in TCR beta, a set of fewer than ten highly homologous variants, appeared characteristic of ankylosing spondylitis blood.

TCRdb analysed the 5' RACE reads with MiXCR anew, one entry per CDR3 protein. This sample has approximately 550,000 distinct CDR3 sequences, with 12% found just once. Their antigens are not known. Sequenced input: blood, either unsorted or a sorted T cell fraction (not recorded which). These receptors were obtained from a male donor with ankylosing spondylitis.

V and J are TRBV20-1 and TRBJ2-4; D gene uncertain. CDR1 DFQATT and CDR2 SNEGSKA come from the germline V gene (reference sequence). Trimming took 1 base from V and 2 from J, leaving 18 bases between them. This CDR3 is built from 17 residues. The CDR3 nucleotides read TGCAGTGCTAGAGTGGCCGGGTCTCGTGGGACCAAAAACATTCAGTACTTC. Protein sequence: CSARVAGSRGTKNIQYF.

This clonotype was counted only a few times. This chain uses TRBV20-1 with TRBJ2-3; 10 bases match TRBD2. The CDR3 is 14 amino acids. The ends lost 5 bases at V and 1 base at J; junction bases unmatched: 3. The germline V gene has CDR1 DFQATT and CDR2 SNEGSKA (reference sequence). Here the CDR3 DNA reads TGCAGTGCTTTGGGACTAGCGCGCACAGATACGCAGTATTTT. Its translation is CSALGLARTDTQYF.

This clonotype came up many times. The V and J genes are TRBV29-1 and TRBJ1-1; D gene ambiguous. Trimming left V 3 bases short and J 7 bases short, with 6 bases between. The germline CDR1 and CDR2 sequences are SQVTM and ANQGSEA. CDR3 size: 10 residues. The chain's CDR3 is CSVDRSEAFF. CDR3 sequence (DNA): TGCAGCGTTGACCGGAGTGAAGCTTTCTTT.

The chain combines TRBV2 with TRBJ2-1, with 10 bases that match TRBD2. The CDR3 loop spans 15 amino acids. In germline, CDR1 is SNHLY, CDR2 FYNNEI. J gave up 8 bases and V 5 bases, and 9 bases lay outside the gene matches. CDR3 in amino acids: CASSPSSGSPHEQFF. The DNA for the CDR3 is TGTGCCAGCAGTCCCTCTAGCGGGAGTCCCCATGAGCAGTTCTTC.

This clonotype occurred a few times. V gene TRBV7-7 combines with J gene TRBJ2-2; tentative D call: TRBD2 (6 bases). V was pared by 8 bases and J by 2 bases, with 12 bases between. CDR3 length: 14 amino acids. Germline CDR1 is SSHAT and CDR2 is FNYEAQ (reference sequence). CDR3 sequence: CASQRAGNTGELFF. Here the CDR3 DNA reads TGTGCCAGCCAACGGGCGGGAAACACCGGGGAGCTGTTTTTT.

The chain employs TRBV5-1 and TRBJ1-2, with 7 bases aligning to TRBD1. After removal of 0 bases from V and 1 base from J, the junction contained 3 bases not matched to a gene. The CDR3 is made up of 15 amino acids. In germline, CDR1 is SGHRS, CDR2 YFSETQ. The CDR3 nucleotides read TGCGCCAGCAGCTTGGCAGGGGGTGATAACTATGGCTACACCTTC. It yields the protein CASSLAGGDNYGYTF.

This clonotype was seen many times. V usage is TRBV12-3 or TRBV12-4 and J usage is TRBJ2-1; the match to TRBD2 covers 12 bases. Trimming took 6 bases from V and 12 from J; bases not matched to a gene: 18. The CDR3 has 17 residues. CDR3 coding DNA: TGTGCCAGCAGCTCCGGGGAGAGACTAGCGGGAGCGGAGGGGCAGTTCTTC. This gives the protein CASSSGERLAGAEGQFF.

This clonotype was detected a few times. V is TRBV25-1 and J is TRBJ2-5; TRBD2 matches 11 bases. V lost 4 bases and J lost 1; bases outside the gene matches: 14. CDR3 length equals 19 residues. Germline V CDR1 and CDR2: MGHDK, SYGVNS. In DNA form, the CDR3 reads TGTGCCAGCAGTGGCCTGGCGGCTAGCGGGAGGAGAGGCCAAGAGACCCAGTACTTC. Translated: CASSGLAASGRRGQETQYF.

The V and J genes are TRBV12-3 or TRBV12-4 and TRBJ1-1; D gene uncertain. V lost 6 bases, J lost 3 bases, and 8 bases lay in between. The CDR3 is made up of 12 amino acids. This chain's CDR3 is CASSPLDTEAFF. In DNA, the CDR3 is TGTGCCAGCAGCCCGTTAGACACTGAAGCTTTCTTT.

The V gene is TRBV5-5, the J gene TRBJ1-1; TRBD1 agrees at 7 bases. The germline CDR1 and CDR2 sequences are SGHKS and YYEKEE (reference sequence). The V and J ends lost 3 bases and 4 bases, in that order; junction bases with no gene match: 9. The CDR3 extends over 15 amino acids. The CDR3 is CASSYNRGIGTEAFF. The CDR3 DNA follows: TGTGCCAGCAGCTATAACAGGGGAATAGGCACTGAAGCTTTCTTT. The full variable domain, in which reference TRBV5-5 and TRBJ1-1 provide the parts outside the CDR3, is DAGVTQSPTHLIKTRGQQVTLRCSPISGHKSVSWYQQVLGQGPQFIFQYYEKEERGRGNFPDRFSARQFPNYSSELNVNALLLGDSALYLCASSYNRGIGTEAFFGQGTRLTVV.

The chain employs TRBV4-2 and TRBJ2-3; no firm D call. Trimming took off 4 bases at V and 4 bases at J, with 9 bases between the two ends. The CDR3 is 13 residues long. Germline V gene lookup returns CDR1 LGHNA and CDR2 YNFKEQ. The chain's CDR3 is CASSPSFPDTQYF. The CDR3 DNA follows: TGTGCCAGCAGCCCCTCTTTCCCAGATACGCAGTATTTT.

Ten or more counts support this clonotype. The V call is TRBV7-6, the J call TRBJ2-3; maybe TRBD1 (5 bases). Germline loops: CDR1 SGHVS, CDR2 FNYEAQ. Trimming left V 1 base short and J 0 bases short, with 8 bases between. This CDR3 region has 15 residues. In DNA form, the CDR3 reads TGTGCCAGCAGCTTAGGGACACCTAGCACAGATACGCAGTATTTT. It specifies CASSLGTPSTDTQYF.

A few counts support this clonotype. The chain combines TRBV5-4 with TRBJ2-3, with D possibly being TRBD1 (6 bases). The germline gives CDR1 SGHNT, CDR2 YYREEE (reference sequence). The CDR3 extends over 16 amino acids. The V and J ends lost 0 bases and 4 bases respectively, with 15 bases between them. The DNA of the CDR3 is TGTGCCAGCAGCTTGGATGGGACACCAAGGGCAGATACGCAGTATTTT. The encoded protein is CASSLDGTPRADTQYF.

The V and J genes are TRBV15 and TRBJ2-5; no reliable D call. This CDR3 region has 12 residues. The ends were cut back, 5 bases at V and 1 base at J, with 5 bases in the middle. Looked up from germline, CDR1 is LNHNV and CDR2 is YYDKDF (reference sequence). The CDR3 coding sequence is TGTGCCACCAGCCGCCTCCAAGAGACCCAGTACTTC. Amino acid sequence: CATSRLQETQYF.

The chain is built from TRBV5-8 and TRBJ2-5; 7 positions match TRBD1. V was clipped by 2 bases and J by 3 bases; unmatched bases: 7. The germline V gene has CDR1 SGHTS and CDR2 YDEGEE. The CDR3 spans 15 residues. CDR3 bases: TGTGCCAGCAGCTTAGGTCAGGGGACAGAAGAGACCCAGTACTTC. Translated, it gives CASSLGQGTEETQYF. The full variable domain, its missing parts supplied by reference TRBV5-8 and TRBJ2-5, is EAGVTQSPTHLIKTRGQQATLRCSPISGHTSVYWYQQALGLGLQFLLWYDEGEERNRGNFPPRFSGRQFPNYSSELNVNALELEDSALYLCASSLGQGTEETQYFGPGTRLLVL.

This clonotype has a count of ten or more. This rearrangement joins TRBV7-2 to TRBJ2-2; D is uncertain. The CDR3 has 15 amino acids. Germline values: CDR1 SGHTA, CDR2 FQGNSA. V was cut by 1 base and J by 1 base, with 7 bases left in between. The CDR3 region is CASSLGYKNTGELFF. In DNA, the CDR3 is TGTGCCAGCAGCTTAGGCTATAAGAACACCGGGGAGCTGTTTTTT.

This clonotype was detected ten times or more. The CDR3 is CASTQPGGRAGHSYNEQFF. The CDR3, as DNA: TGCGCCAGCACTCAACCCGGGGGACGAGCGGGACACTCCTACAATGAGCAGTTCTTC. V gene TRBV10-2 combines with J gene TRBJ2-1; D possibly corresponds to TRBD2 (7 bases). This CDR3 comprises 19 residues. Trimming left V 7 bases short and J 0 bases short, with 25 bases between. In germline, CDR1 is WSHSY, CDR2 SAAADI.

V usage is TRBV9 and J usage is TRBJ2-1, with D perhaps TRBD1 (7 bases). The CDR3 covers 16 residues. Germline CDR1 and CDR2: SGDLS and YYNGEE. The V and J ends lost 1 base and 9 bases respectively, with 20 bases between them. The CDR3 bases are TGTGCCAGCAGCGTAAGGGGGGACAGCCCGTTTGGTGAGCAGTTCTTC. This translates into CASSVRGDSPFGEQFF.

This clonotype has a handful of counts. The gene calls are TRBV5-8 and TRBJ2-7; TRBD2 is a possible D gene (5 bases). Germline assignment: CDR1 SGHTS and CDR2 YDEGEE. Trimming stripped 0 bases from V and 3 bases from J, with 16 bases between. There are 16 residues in the CDR3. The CDR3 region is CASSLDDPGKDYEQYF. For the CDR3, the DNA is TGTGCCAGCAGCTTGGATGATCCGGGAAAAGACTACGAGCAGTACTTC.

The V gene is TRBV7-7, the J gene TRBJ2-5; tentatively, D is TRBD1 or TRBD2 (5 bases each). V gave up 2 bases and J gave up 1 base, with 11 bases separating them. Germline V CDR1 and CDR2: SSHAT, FNYEAQ (reference sequence). CDR3 size: 15 residues. This CDR3 is CASSLRGASQETQYF. In DNA, the CDR3 is TGTGCCAGCAGCTTACGAGGGGCAAGCCAAGAGACCCAGTACTTC.

This chain connects TRBV4-1 to TRBJ1-5; the D gene is possibly TRBD1 (5 bases). CDR1 and CDR2 from the germline V gene are MGHRA and YSYEKL. V lost 0 bases and J 2 bases, leaving 11 bases between the germline ends. The CDR3 runs to 16 residues. CDR3 sequence: CASSQDIRGGNQPQHF. The DNA for the CDR3 is TGCGCCAGCAGCCAAGATATTCGGGGGGGCAATCAGCCCCAGCATTTT.

The rearrangement links TRBV20-1 to TRBJ1-4; 7 bases are shared with TRBD1. Germline values: CDR1 DFQATT, CDR2 SNEGSKA (reference sequence). CDR3 length: 13 amino acids. V shed 3 bases and J 7 bases; nucleotides not matched to a gene: 5. The CDR3 region has the DNA TGCAGTGCTAGGACGGCAGGGGGTGAAAAACTGTTTTTT. Translating it yields CSARTAGGEKLFF.

This clonotype was recorded at least ten times. The V gene is TRBV20-1, the J gene TRBJ1-4, with D possibly matching TRBD1 (6 bases). The CDR3 runs 16 residues. Between the trimmed V and J ends, which lost 0 bases and 3 bases, there was a span of 14 bases. Germline V CDR1 and CDR2: DFQATT, SNEGSKA (reference sequence). The CDR3 nucleotides read TGCAGTGCTAGAGATGACAGGCGCGGTCCTAATGAAAAACTGTTTTTT. It specifies CSARDDRRGPNEKLFF.